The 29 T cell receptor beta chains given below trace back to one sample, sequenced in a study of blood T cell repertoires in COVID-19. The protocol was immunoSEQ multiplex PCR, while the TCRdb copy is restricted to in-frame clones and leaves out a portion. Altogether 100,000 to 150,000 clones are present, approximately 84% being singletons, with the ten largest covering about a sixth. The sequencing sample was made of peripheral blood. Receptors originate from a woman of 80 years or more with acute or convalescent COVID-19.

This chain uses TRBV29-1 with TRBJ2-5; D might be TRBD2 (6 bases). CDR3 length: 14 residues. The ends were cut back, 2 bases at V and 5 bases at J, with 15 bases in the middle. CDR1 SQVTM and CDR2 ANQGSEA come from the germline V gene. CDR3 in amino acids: CSVESRLVLETQYF. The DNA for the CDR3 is TGCAGCGTTGAATCGAGACTAGTCTTGGAGACCCAGTACTTC. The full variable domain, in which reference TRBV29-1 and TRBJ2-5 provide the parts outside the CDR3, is SAVISQKPSRDICQRGTSLTIQCQVDSQVTMMFWYRQQPGQSLTLIATANQGSEATYESGFVIDKFPISRPNLTFSTLTVSNMSPEDSSIYLCSVESRLVLETQYFGPGTRLLVL.

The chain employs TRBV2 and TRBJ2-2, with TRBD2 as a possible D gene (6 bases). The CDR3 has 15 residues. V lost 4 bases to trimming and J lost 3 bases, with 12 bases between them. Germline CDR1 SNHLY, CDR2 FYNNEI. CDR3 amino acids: CASSVIGEDTGELFF. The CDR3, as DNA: TGTGCCAGCAGTGTGATCGGGGAGGACACCGGGGAGCTGTTTTTT.

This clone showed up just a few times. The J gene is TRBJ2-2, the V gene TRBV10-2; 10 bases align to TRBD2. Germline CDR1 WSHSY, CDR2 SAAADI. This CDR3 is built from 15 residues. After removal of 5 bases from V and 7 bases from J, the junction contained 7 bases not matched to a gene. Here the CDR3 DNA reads TGCGCCAGCAGTTCCAGCGGGGGGGCGAACGGGGAGCTGTTTTTT. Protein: CASSSSGGANGELFF.

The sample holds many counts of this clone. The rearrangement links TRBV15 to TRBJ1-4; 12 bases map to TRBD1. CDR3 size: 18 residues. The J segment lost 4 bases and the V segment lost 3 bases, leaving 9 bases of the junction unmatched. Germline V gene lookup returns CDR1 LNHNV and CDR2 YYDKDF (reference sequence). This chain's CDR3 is CATSSSRDRGHGNEKLFF. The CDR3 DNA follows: TGTGCCACCAGCAGCAGCCGGGACAGGGGGCACGGTAATGAAAAACTGTTTTTT.

The CDR3 DNA sequence: TGCGCCAGCAGGTCAACAGGGGGCCGCACCGGGGAGCTGTTTTTT. The encoded protein is CASRSTGGRTGELFF. The chain links TRBV4-1 to TRBJ2-2, with TRBD1 matching 9 bases. Germline V gene data show CDR1 as MGHRA and CDR2 as YSYEKL. V was clipped by 6 bases and J by 4 bases; unmatched bases: 6. The CDR3 covers 15 residues.

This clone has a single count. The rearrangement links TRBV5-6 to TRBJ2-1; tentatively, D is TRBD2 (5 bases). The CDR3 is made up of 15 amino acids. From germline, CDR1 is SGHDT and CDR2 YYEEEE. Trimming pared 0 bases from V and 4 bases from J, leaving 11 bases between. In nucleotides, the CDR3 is TGTGCCAGCAGCTTGGGGCAGCGGATTTACAATGAGCAGTTCTTC. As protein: CASSLGQRIYNEQFF.

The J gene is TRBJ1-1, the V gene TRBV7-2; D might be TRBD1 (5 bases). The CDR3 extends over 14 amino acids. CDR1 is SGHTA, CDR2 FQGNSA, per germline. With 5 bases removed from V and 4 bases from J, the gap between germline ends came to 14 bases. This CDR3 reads CASSLNSGVTEAFF. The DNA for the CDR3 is TGTGCCAGCAGCCTAAACTCGGGGGTCACTGAAGCTTTCTTT. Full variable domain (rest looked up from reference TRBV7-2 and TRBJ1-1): GAGVSQSPSNKVTEKGKDVELRCDPISGHTALYWYRQSLGQGLEFLIYFQGNSAPDKSGLPSDRFSAERTGGSVSTLTIQRTQQEDSAVYLCASSLNSGVTEAFFGQGTRLTVV.

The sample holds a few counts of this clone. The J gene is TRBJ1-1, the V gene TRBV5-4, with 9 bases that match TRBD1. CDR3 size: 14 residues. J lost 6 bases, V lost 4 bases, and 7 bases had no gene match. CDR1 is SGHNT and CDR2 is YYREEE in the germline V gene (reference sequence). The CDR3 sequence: CASSSRDRDSEAFF. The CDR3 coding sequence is TGTGCCAGCAGCAGCCGGGACAGGGACTCTGAAGCTTTCTTT.

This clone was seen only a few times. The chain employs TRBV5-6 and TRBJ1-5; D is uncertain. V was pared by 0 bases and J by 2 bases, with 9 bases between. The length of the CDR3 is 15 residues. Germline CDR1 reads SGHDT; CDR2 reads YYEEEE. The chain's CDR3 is CASSLGGWGNQPQHF. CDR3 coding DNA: TGTGCCAGCAGCTTGGGAGGGTGGGGCAATCAGCCCCAGCATTTT.

The CDR3 sequence is CASSPVGRNQPQHF. The CDR3 coding sequence is TGTGCCAGCAGCCCGGTTGGTCGCAATCAGCCCCAGCATTTT. This rearrangement joins TRBV6-5 to TRBJ1-5; no definite D call. Germline CDR1 MNHEY, CDR2 SVGAGI. With 6 bases removed from V and 2 bases from J, the gap between germline ends came to 11 bases. The CDR3 spans 14 residues.

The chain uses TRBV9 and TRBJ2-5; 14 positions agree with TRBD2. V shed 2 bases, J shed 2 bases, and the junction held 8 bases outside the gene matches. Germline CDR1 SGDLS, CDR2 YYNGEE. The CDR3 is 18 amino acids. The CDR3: CASSVTSGGGLLQETQYF. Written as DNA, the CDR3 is TGTGCCAGCAGCGTGACTAGCGGGGGGGGGCTTCTACAAGAGACCCAGTACTTC.

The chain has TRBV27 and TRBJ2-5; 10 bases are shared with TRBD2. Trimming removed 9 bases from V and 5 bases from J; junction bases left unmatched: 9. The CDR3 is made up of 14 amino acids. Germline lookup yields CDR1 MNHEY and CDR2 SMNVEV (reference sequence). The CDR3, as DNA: TGTGCCAGACCGGGTAGCGGGGGGCTGGAGACCCAGTACTTC. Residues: CARPGSGGLETQYF.

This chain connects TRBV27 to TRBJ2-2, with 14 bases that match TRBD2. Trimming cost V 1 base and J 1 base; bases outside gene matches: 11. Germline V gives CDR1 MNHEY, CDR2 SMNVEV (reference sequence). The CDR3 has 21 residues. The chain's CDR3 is CASSLWPTGTSGGRNTGELFF. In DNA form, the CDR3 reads TGTGCCAGCAGTTTATGGCCTACCGGGACTAGCGGGGGCCGGAACACCGGGGAGCTGTTTTTT.

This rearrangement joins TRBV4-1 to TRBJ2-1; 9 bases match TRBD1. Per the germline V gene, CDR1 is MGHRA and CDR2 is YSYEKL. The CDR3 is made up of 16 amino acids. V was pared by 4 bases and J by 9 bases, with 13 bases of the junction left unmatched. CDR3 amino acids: CASSLGQGSGFFEQFF. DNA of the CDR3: TGCGCCAGCAGCCTGGGACAGGGCAGCGGGTTTTTTGAGCAGTTCTTC.

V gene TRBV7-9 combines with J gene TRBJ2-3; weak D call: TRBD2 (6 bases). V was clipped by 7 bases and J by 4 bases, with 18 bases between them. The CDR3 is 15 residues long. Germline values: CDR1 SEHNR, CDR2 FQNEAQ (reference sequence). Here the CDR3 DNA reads TGTGCCAGCACCCGGAGGGAGGTGAGGGCAGATACGCAGTATTTT. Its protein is CASTRREVRADTQYF.

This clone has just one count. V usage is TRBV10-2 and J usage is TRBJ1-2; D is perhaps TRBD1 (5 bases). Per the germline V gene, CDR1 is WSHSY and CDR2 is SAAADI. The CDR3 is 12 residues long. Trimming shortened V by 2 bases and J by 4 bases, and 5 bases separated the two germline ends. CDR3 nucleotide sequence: TGCGCCAGCAGTGAGACAGGCTATGGCTACACCTTC. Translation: CASSETGYGYTF.

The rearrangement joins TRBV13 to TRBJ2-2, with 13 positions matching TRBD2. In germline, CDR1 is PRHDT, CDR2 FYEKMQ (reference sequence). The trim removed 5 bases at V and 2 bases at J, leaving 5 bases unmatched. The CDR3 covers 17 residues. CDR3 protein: CASSVLGLAGNTGELFF. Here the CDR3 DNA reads TGTGCCAGCAGCGTCCTGGGACTAGCGGGAAACACCGGGGAGCTGTTTTTT.

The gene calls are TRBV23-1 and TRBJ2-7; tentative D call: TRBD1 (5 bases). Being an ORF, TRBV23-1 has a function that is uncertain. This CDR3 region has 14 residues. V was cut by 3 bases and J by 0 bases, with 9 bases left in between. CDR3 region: CASSHYRFSYEQYF. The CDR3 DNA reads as TGCGCCAGCAGTCATTACAGGTTCTCCTACGAGCAGTACTTC.

Here the CDR3 reads CASSLELSTEAFF. CDR3 bases: TGTGCCAGCAGCTTAGAATTGAGCACTGAAGCTTTCTTT. The chain joins TRBV11-2 to TRBJ1-1; no definite D call. CDR1 SGHAT and CDR2 FQNNGV come from the germline V gene. This CDR3 region has 13 residues. V was trimmed by 0 bases and J by 4 bases, leaving 6 bases between them.

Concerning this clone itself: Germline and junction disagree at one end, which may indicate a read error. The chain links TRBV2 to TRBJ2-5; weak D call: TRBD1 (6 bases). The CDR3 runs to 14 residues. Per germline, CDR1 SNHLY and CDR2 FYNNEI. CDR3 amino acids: CASSITGSQETQYF. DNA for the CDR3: TGTGCCAGCAGTATTACAGGGTCCCAAGAGACCCAATACTTC.

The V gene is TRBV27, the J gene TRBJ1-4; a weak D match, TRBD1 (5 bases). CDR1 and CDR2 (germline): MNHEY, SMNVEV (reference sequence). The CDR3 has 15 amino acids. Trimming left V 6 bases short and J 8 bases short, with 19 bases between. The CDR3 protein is CASRSLGREAEKLFF. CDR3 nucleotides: TGTGCCAGCAGATCTTTGGGGCGTGAGGCGGAAAAACTGTTTTTT.

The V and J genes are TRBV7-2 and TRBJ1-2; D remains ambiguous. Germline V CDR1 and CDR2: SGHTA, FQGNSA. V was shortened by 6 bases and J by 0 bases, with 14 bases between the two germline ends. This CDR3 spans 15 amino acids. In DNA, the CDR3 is TGTGCCAGCAGACCGGACGTAGCGGCTAACTATGGCTACACCTTC. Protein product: CASRPDVAANYGYTF.

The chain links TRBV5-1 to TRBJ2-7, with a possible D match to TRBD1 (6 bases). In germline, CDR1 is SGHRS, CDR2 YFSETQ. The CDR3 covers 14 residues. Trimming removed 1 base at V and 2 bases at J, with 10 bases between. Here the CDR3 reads CASSLFTGTYEQYF. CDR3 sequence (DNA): TGCGCCAGCAGCTTGTTTACAGGGACCTACGAGCAGTACTTC. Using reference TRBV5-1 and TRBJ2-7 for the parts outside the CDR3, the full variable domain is KAGVTQTPRYLIKTRGQQVTLSCSPISGHRSVSWYQQTPGQGLQFLFEYFSETQRNKGNFPGRFSGRQFSNSRSEMNVSTLELGDSALYLCASSLFTGTYEQYFGPGTRLTVT.

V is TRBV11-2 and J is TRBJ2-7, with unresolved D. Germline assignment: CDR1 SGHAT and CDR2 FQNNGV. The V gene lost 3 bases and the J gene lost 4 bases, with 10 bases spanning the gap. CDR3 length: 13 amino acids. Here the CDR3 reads CASSFAVTYEQYF. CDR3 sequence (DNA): TGTGCCAGCAGCTTTGCAGTAACGTACGAGCAGTACTTC.

CDR3: CASSHLEGSSGNTIYF. CDR3 nucleotide sequence: TGTGCCAGCAGCCACCTCGAGGGATCCTCTGGAAACACCATATATTTT. This chain connects TRBV7-9 to TRBJ1-3, with unresolved D. The V gene's germline CDR1 is SEHNR and CDR2 FQNEAQ (reference sequence). The CDR3 contains 16 residues. The ends were cut back, 5 bases at V and 0 bases at J, with 14 bases in the middle. The variable domain in full, with the rest retrieved from reference TRBV7-9 and TRBJ1-3, is DTGVSQNPRHKITKRGQNVTFRCDPISEHNRLYWYRQTLGQGPEFLTYFQNEAQLEKSRLLSDRFSAERPKGSFSTLEIQRTEQGDSAMYLCASSHLEGSSGNTIYFGEGSWLTVV.

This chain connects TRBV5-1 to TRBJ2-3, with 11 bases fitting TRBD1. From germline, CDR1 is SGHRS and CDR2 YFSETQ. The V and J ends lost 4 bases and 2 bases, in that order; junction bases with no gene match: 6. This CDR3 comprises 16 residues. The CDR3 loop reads CASSRDRGFLTDTQYF. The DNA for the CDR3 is TGCGCCAGCAGCAGGGACAGGGGGTTCCTCACAGATACGCAGTATTTT.

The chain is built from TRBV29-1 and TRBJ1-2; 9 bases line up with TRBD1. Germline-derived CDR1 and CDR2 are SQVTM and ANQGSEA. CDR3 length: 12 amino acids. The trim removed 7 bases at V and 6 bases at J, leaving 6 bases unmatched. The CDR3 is CSGLGQGNGYTF. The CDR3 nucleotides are TGCAGCGGCTTGGGACAGGGTAATGGCTACACCTTC.

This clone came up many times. CDR3 loop: CATGQGVTYEQYF. The CDR3 coding sequence is TGTGCCACGGGACAGGGGGTAACCTACGAGCAGTACTTC. The gene calls are TRBV15 and TRBJ2-7; 11 bases align to TRBD1. This CDR3 spans 13 amino acids. The V gene end was trimmed by 9 bases and the J gene end by 2 bases; junction bases not matched to a gene: 3. Germline CDR1 and CDR2: LNHNV and YYDKDF (reference sequence).

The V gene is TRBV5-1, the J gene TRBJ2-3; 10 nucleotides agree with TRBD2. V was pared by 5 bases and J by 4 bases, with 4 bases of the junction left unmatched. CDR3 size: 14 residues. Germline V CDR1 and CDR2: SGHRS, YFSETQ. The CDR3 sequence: CASRLAGEADTQYF. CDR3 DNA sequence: TGCGCCAGCAGGCTAGCGGGAGAGGCAGATACGCAGTATTTT. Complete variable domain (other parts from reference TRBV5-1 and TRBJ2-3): KAGVTQTPRYLIKTRGQQVTLSCSPISGHRSVSWYQQTPGQGLQFLFEYFSETQRNKGNFPGRFSGRQFSNSRSEMNVSTLELGDSALYLCASRLAGEADTQYFGPGTRLTVL.